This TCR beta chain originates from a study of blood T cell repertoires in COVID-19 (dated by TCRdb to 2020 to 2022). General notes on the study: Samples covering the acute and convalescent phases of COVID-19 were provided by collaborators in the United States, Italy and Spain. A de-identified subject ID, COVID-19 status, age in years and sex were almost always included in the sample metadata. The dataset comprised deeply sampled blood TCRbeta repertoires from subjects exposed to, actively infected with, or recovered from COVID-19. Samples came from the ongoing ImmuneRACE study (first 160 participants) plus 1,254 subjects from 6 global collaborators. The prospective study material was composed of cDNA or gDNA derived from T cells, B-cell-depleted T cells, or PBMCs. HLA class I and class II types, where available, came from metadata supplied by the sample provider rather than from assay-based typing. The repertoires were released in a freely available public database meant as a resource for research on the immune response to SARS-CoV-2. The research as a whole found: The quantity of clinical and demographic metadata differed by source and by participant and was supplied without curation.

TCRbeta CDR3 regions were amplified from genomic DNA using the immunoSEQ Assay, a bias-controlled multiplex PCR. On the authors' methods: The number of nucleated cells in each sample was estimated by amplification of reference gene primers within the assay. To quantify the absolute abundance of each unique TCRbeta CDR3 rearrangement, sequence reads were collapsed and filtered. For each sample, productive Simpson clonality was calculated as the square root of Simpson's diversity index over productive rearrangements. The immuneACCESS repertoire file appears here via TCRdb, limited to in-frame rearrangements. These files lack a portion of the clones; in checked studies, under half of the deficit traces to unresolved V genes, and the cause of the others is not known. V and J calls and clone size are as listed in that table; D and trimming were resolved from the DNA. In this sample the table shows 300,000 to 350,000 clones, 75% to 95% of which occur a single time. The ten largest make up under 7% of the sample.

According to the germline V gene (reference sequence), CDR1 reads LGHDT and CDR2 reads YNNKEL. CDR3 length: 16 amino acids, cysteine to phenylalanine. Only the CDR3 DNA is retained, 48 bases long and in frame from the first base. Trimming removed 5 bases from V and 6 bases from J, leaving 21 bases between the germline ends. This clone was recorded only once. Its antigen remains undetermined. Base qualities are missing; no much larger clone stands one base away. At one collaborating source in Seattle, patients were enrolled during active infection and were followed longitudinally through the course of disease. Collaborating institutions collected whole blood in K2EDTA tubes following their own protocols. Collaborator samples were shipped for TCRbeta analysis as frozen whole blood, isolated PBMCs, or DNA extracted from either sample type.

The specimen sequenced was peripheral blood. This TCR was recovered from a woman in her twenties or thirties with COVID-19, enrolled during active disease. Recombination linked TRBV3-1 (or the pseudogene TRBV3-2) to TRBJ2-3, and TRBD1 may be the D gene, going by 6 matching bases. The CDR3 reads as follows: CASSDPGTARGDTQYF. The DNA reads TGTGCCAGCAGCGATCCCGGGACCGCAAGGGGGGATACGCAGTATTTT.